Included here is one T cell receptor (beta chain) sequence, with context. As yet, its antigen is unknown. TCRdb reprocessed the RACE reads via MiXCR and lists one record per CDR3 protein. This table has 130,000 or so distinct CDR3 sequences, around 11% appearing once. The sample is drawn from a study of human T cells and chemical hapten exposure. The overall study: Patch tests put 0.01% DPC on the upper back, and the results were checked at 6 days.

Study outcomes and limitations: Alopecia affected the donors, so their immune response may differ from healthy people's. Once DPC sensitization occurred, TCRs above 1 in 1000 frequency showed no change. Significantly more large CDR3 similarity clusters arose among expanded TCRs than among controls.

The V gene's germline CDR1 is SGHTA and CDR2 FQGNSA. V gave up 3 bases and J gave up 6 bases; unmatched junction bases: 5. This CDR3 comprises 15 residues. Time point reported: patch test 3, about 24 weeks after DPC sensitization. The treatment: therapeutic diphenylcyclopropenone sensitization with weekly scalp DPC. The genes are TRBV7-2 and TRBJ2-2; 9 bases align to TRBD1. Here the sequenced sample was whole blood, taken in connection with sensitization to the hapten diphenylcyclopropenone (DPC). The TCR originated in a woman aged 45-65 years with alopecia areata. Some clones in this sample may be carry-over from other donors' samples. CDR3 coding DNA: TGTGCCAGCAGCTTTCTACAGGGGGCGTCCGGGGAGCTGTTTTTT. Its protein product is CASSFLQGASGELFF.